This T cell receptor (beta chain) was obtained from a study of cytomegalovirus exposure and HLA in healthy donors. CDR1 and CDR2 (germline): MNHNY, SVGAGI (reference sequence). The CDR3 is 16 amino acids. Trimming took 2 bases from V and 0 from J, leaving 13 bases between them. Researchers ran the PCR with 60 Vbeta and 13 Jbeta primers. The method was immunoSEQ multiplex PCR; TCRdb's version includes in-frame clones alone and lacks a portion of them. The repertoire consists of around 120,000 clones, with over 60% occurring once and the leading ten covering approximately 2.6%. This clonotype was sampled from a human donor in good health. The J gene is TRBJ1-1, the V gene TRBV6-6; D ambiguous. Sequences were obtained from PBMCs. The CDR3 DNA reads as TGTGCCAGCAGTTACCGCGGAGCCTCTATGAACACTGAAGCTTTCTTT. Its translation: CASSYRGASMNTEAFF.